These T cell receptor beta chains were read from a single sample in a study of blood T cell repertoires in COVID-19. Sequenced by immunoSEQ multiplex PCR; TCRdb stores in-frame clones only, minus some. In the table there are under 200,000 clones, around four fifths of which are singletons. Sequences were obtained from peripheral blood. The origin of the receptors is a man aged 65-85 years with active or convalescent COVID-19. Each CDR3 is given with its conserved first and last residue. D genes are given only for firm matches. Expanded clones get a size class; other rows say once, few or many, or leave the size out.

v_gene	j_gene	abundance	d_gene	CDR3aa	CDR3nt
TRBV18	TRBJ2-1	once	.	CASSPYTPGERSYNEQFF	TGTGCCAGCTCACCCTACACCCCGGGAGAGAGGTCCTACAATGAGCAGTTCTTC
TRBV7-9	TRBJ1-2	.	TRBD1	CASREGAVYGYTF	TGTGCCAGCAGGGAGGGGGCGGTCTATGGCTACACCTTC
TRBV18	TRBJ2-3	.	TRBD2	CASSPWASGGAVDTQYF	TGTGCCAGCTCACCTTGGGCTAGCGGGGGGGCCGTGGATACGCAGTATTTT
TRBV5-1	TRBJ2-2	.	TRBD1	CASSLVGTGDSGELFF	TGCGCCAGCAGCTTGGTGGGGACAGGGGACTCCGGGGAGCTGTTTTTT
TRBV7-9	TRBJ2-7	.	.	CASSLGGWGPGYDGDEQYF	TGTGCCAGCAGCTTAGGAGGATGGGGGCCGGGGTATGACGGCGACGAGCAGTACTTC
TRBV7-2	TRBJ2-5	.	TRBD2	CASSLIAGQETQYF	TGTGCCAGCAGCTTAATAGCGGGGCAAGAGACCCAGTACTTC
TRBV2	TRBJ1-6	.	.	CASGDKLGNSPLHF	TGTGCCAGCGGCGACAAATTGGGTAATTCACCCCTCCACTTT
TRBV6-6	TRBJ1-6	.	TRBD1	CASSQGAPYNSPLHF	TGTGCCAGCAGCCAGGGGGCCCCCTATAATTCACCCCTCCACTTT
TRBV19	TRBJ1-2	.	.	CASSTRTVLGGYGYTF	TGTGCCAGTAGTACAAGGACAGTACTTGGGGGCTATGGCTACACCTTC
TRBV24-1	TRBJ2-7	.	TRBD2	CATSDLRSSGSLYEQYF	TGTGCCACCAGTGATTTGCGCTCTAGCGGGAGCCTTTACGAGCAGTACTTC
TRBV12-3/TRBV12-4	TRBJ1-1	.	.	CASSNFPNTEAFF	TGTGCCAGCAGTAACTTTCCGAACACTGAAGCTTTCTTT
TRBV5-1	TRBJ2-7	.	TRBD2	CASSLEGGLAGWGSEQYF	TGCGCCAGCAGCTTGGAAGGGGGACTAGCGGGATGGGGCTCCGAGCAGTACTTC
TRBV4-1	TRBJ1-3	.	.	CASSQVRGGNTIYF	TGCGCCAGCAGCCAAGTTAGGGGGGGAAACACCATATATTTT
TRBV7-2	TRBJ2-4	.	TRBD1	CASSTGQGEAKNIQYF	TGTGCCAGCAGCACCGGACAGGGAGAAGCCAAAAACATTCAGTACTTC
TRBV6-5	TRBJ2-7	.	.	CASSSTGTPYEQYF	TGTGCCAGCAGTTCTACAGGGACCCCCTACGAGCAGTACTTC
TRBV6-2/TRBV6-3	TRBJ1-2	.	TRBD1	CASSYSTGGGYTF	TGTGCCAGCAGTTACTCAACAGGGGGAGGCTACACCTTC
TRBV12-3/TRBV12-4	TRBJ1-4	.	.	CASGRGEKLFF	TGTGCCAGCGGGAGAGGTGAAAAACTGTTTTTT
TRBV6-5	TRBJ1-5	.	.	CASSRGGVDQPQHF	TGTGCCAGCAGCAGGGGAGGGGTGGATCAGCCCCAGCATTTT
TRBV9	TRBJ2-3	few	TRBD2	CASSVEAGGTDTQYF	TGTGCCAGCAGCGTAGAGGCGGGAGGGACAGATACGCAGTATTTT
TRBV7-7	TRBJ1-3	few	.	CASSLNPRGGAAGNTIYF	TGTGCCAGCAGCTTAAATCCTCGGGGGGGCGCAGCTGGAAACACCATATATTTT
TRBV7-9	TRBJ1-6	many	TRBD1	CASSTGTANSPLHF	TGTGCCAGCAGTACCGGGACAGCTAATTCACCCCTCCACTTT
TRBV3-1/TRBV3-2	TRBJ2-4	once	TRBD2	CASSKPGLAENIQYF	TGTGCCAGCAGCAAACCGGGACTAGCGGAAAACATTCAGTACTTC
TRBV7-9	TRBJ1-4	.	.	CASSQGGVQEKLFF	TGTGCCAGCAGCCAGGGAGGGGTACAGGAAAAACTGTTTTTT
TRBV10-3	TRBJ2-1	.	TRBD2	CAISALAGGYNEQFF	TGTGCCATCAGTGCTCTAGCGGGGGGATACAATGAGCAGTTCTTC
TRBV9	TRBJ2-1	.	.	CASSVEGVYSYNEQFF	TGTGCCAGCAGCGTAGAGGGGGTTTACTCCTACAATGAGCAGTTCTTC
TRBV18	TRBJ2-7	.	.	CASSPSGVPTYEQYF	TGTGCCAGCTCACCATCGGGAGTGCCCACCTACGAGCAGTACTTC
TRBV3-1/TRBV3-2	TRBJ1-6	.	.	CASSPRGEGGTHF	TGTGCCAGCAGCCCTCGAGGGGAGGGAGGCACCCACTTT
TRBV4-2	TRBJ1-1	.	TRBD1	CASSPEQGARTEAFF	TGTGCCAGCAGCCCAGAACAGGGGGCGCGCACTGAAGCTTTCTTT
TRBV9	TRBJ1-5	once	.	CASSVGHQSNQPQHF	TGTGCCAGCAGCGTAGGACACCAAAGCAATCAGCCCCAGCATTTT
TRBV21-1	TRBJ1-6	.	.	CASTADFTGTNSPLHF	TGTGCCAGCACCGCCGATTTCACAGGGACTAATTCACCCCTCCACTTT
TRBV10-1	TRBJ1-1	few	.	CASSGLANTEAFF	TGCGCCAGCAGCGGACTCGCTAACACTGAAGCTTTCTTT
TRBV12-3/TRBV12-4	TRBJ1-2	.	.	CASSSGAGRGYTF	TGTGCCAGTTCCTCAGGGGCAGGGCGAGGCTACACCTTC
TRBV3-1/TRBV3-2	TRBJ1-3	.	.	CASSQHDSGNTIYF	TGTGCCAGCAGCCAACACGACAGTGGAAACACCATATATTTT
TRBV9	TRBJ2-1	.	.	CASSDPLEADSYNEQFF	TGTGCCAGCAGTGATCCCCTCGAAGCGGATTCTTACAATGAGCAGTTCTTC
TRBV18	TRBJ1-4	.	.	CASFRDIDEKLFF	TGTGCCAGCTTCCGGGACATTGATGAAAAACTGTTTTTT